The next 17 T cell receptor beta chains were all read from a single sample in a study of regulatory T cells in long-lasting Graves disease. Time point reported: newly diagnosed GD, antithyroid drugs for less than 3 months. PBMC RNA served as the TCR library source. With iRepertoire HTBI primers and Arm-PCR of CDR3 regions, TCR beta libraries were built. TCRdb itself ran the multiplex PCR reads through MiXCR, one entry per CDR3 protein. The table has roughly 420,000 distinct CDR3 sequences, 14% seen once. Separately, the same data were catalogued under a study of T cells in Graves' hyperthyroidism and ophthalmopathy.

This specimen consisted of peripheral blood mononuclear cells (PBMCs), obtained at new diagnosis, from a patient treated with antithyroid drugs. All receptors derive from a woman between 50 and 59 years old with Graves disease.

This clonotype was counted at least ten times. V is TRBV28 and J is TRBJ2-3, with D perhaps assigned TRBD1 or TRBD2 (6 bases each). The closer fit of TRBJ2-5 to the DNA end suggests the J call may be wrong. The CDR3 has 14 amino acids. Germline V gene lookup returns CDR1 MDHEN and CDR2 SYDVKM. The CDR3 loop reads CASSFKGGGKTQYF. CDR3 sequence (DNA): TGTGCCAGCAGTTTCAAGGGGGGCGGAAAGACCCAGTACTTC.

J is TRBJ1-2 and V is TRBV6-1; D may be TRBD1 (6 bases). V lost 7 bases to trimming and J lost 4 bases, with 16 bases between them. This CDR3 is 14 amino acids long. Germline V gene sequence: CDR1 MNHNS, CDR2 SASEGT. The CDR3 DNA sequence: TGTGCCAGCACAGGGGAGGAGGGGGTCTATGGCTACACCTTC. Protein: CASTGEEGVYGYTF.

Details on this clonotype: At one of its ends the junction is not consistent with the germline gene, which may arise from a read error. This chain links TRBV7-9 with TRBJ2-3, with unresolved D. The length of the CDR3 is 10 residues. Germline CDR1 reads SEHNR; CDR2 reads FQNEAQ (reference sequence). The CDR3 region has the DNA TGTGCCAGCAGGGAAGATACGCGGTATTTT. This gives the protein CASREDTRYF.

The chain recombines TRBV28 with TRBJ1-5, with 7 bases matching TRBD1. The CDR3 runs 15 residues. With 8 bases clipped from V and 4 bases from J, the junction kept 11 bases outside the gene matches. Germline V CDR1 and CDR2: MDHEN, SYDVKM. In DNA form, the CDR3 reads TGTGCCAGCGACCTCGACAGGGTTGGGAATCAGCCCCAGCATTTT. This gives the protein CASDLDRVGNQPQHF.

This chain uses TRBV28 with TRBJ2-7; D remains unclear. V was pared by 6 bases and J by 0 bases, with 12 bases between. The CDR3 extends over 14 amino acids. Looked up from germline, CDR1 is MDHEN and CDR2 is SYDVKM. Here the CDR3 reads CASRPIDISYEQYF. In DNA, the CDR3 is TGTGCCAGCAGACCTATTGACATCTCCTACGAGCAGTACTTC.

The chain joins TRBV20-1 to TRBJ2-7; D is unresolved. The CDR3 covers 15 residues. CDR1 DFQATT and CDR2 SNEGSKA come from the germline V gene (reference sequence). The germline V and J ends were trimmed by 4 bases and 5 bases, with 21 bases remaining between them. The CDR3 sequence is CSANSPGPQNHEQYF. DNA of the CDR3: TGCAGTGCTAACTCGCCCGGACCCCAAAACCACGAGCAGTACTTC.

In its sample, this clonotype was seen a few times. This chain connects TRBV4-1 to TRBJ2-7; 7 bases map to TRBD1. Losses at the gene ends were 4 bases for V and 3 bases for J; bases not matched to a gene: 3. This CDR3 is 13 amino acids long. Germline V gene data show CDR1 as MGHRA and CDR2 as YSYEKL. The CDR3 nucleotides read TGCGCCAGCAGCCCTCAGGGGGTCTACGAGCAGTACTTC. Its translation is CASSPQGVYEQYF.

A few counts support this clonotype. This rearrangement joins TRBV6-4 to TRBJ2-1; D is unresolved. Germline lookup yields CDR1 MRHNA and CDR2 SNTAGT. The V gene lost 2 bases and the J gene lost 8 bases, with 7 bases spanning the gap. The CDR3 totals 12 residues. The CDR3 DNA follows: TGTGCCAGCAGTGACCCCGGTCATGAGCAGTTCTTC. Protein: CASSDPGHEQFF.

In this sample, this clonotype turned up a few times. The CDR3 nucleotides are TGTGCCAGCAGTGGGATAGCGGGAATCTGGACCGGGGAGCTGTTTTTT. It encodes CASSGIAGIWTGELFF. The rearrangement uses TRBV12-3 or TRBV12-4 and TRBJ2-2, with 8 bases matching TRBD2. The V and J ends lost 5 bases and 5 bases, in that order; junction bases with no gene match: 10. The CDR3 is 16 residues long.

On this clonotype itself: A far larger clone is only one base removed, so a read error is likely. The conserved phenylalanine or tryptophan normally closing the CDR3 is absent here, so this likely arose from a read error. This chain uses TRBV6-9 with TRBJ2-5; perhaps TRBD2 as D (5 bases). V lost 2 bases, J lost 2 bases, and 12 bases lay in between. The CDR3 length is 15 residues. Per the germline V gene, CDR1 is MNHGY and CDR2 is SVAAGI. This CDR3 reads CASSYSGKGQETQYL. CDR3 nucleotides: TGTGCCAGCAGTTATAGCGGCAAGGGACAAGAGACCCAGTACCTC.

In its sample, this clonotype was seen many times. One end of the junction does not line up with germline, which may come from a read error. The V gene is TRBV5-8, the J gene TRBJ2-3; 7 nucleotides line up with TRBD2. The germline V gene encodes CDR1 SGHTS and CDR2 YDEGEE. CDR3 length equals 16 residues. CDR3 bases: TGCGCCAGCAGCCTTGCGGGCGGGAGTGCTATAGATACGCAGTATTTT. Translated: CASSLAGGSAIDTQYF.

The chain uses TRBV7-2 and TRBJ2-1, with TRBD1 matching 8 bases. TRBJ2-5 matches the DNA end more closely, so the J call is doubtful. CDR3 size: 15 residues. CDR1 and CDR2 (germline): SGHTA, FQGNSA. CDR3 DNA sequence: TGTGCCAGCAGCTTAGGACAGGGGAGGAAAGAGACCCAGTACTTC. Translation gives CASSLGQGRKETQYF.

There are many counts of this clonotype. The chain couples TRBV12-3 or TRBV12-4 to TRBJ1-2; TRBD1 matches 7 bases. This CDR3 has 18 residues. Unmatched junction bases numbered 15, after V lost 5 bases and J lost 0 bases. This CDR3 reads CASSAPGTVIFANYGYTF. The CDR3 DNA is TGTGCCAGCAGTGCGCCCGGGACAGTCATATTCGCTAACTATGGCTACACCTTC.

This clonotype was counted only a few times. This chain uses TRBV7-2 with TRBJ2-5; TRBD2 matches at 7 bases. The V segment lost 7 bases and the J segment 5 bases; nucleotides outside the gene matches: 7. CDR1 and CDR2 from the germline V gene are SGHTA and FQGNSA. The CDR3 loop spans 13 amino acids. This CDR3 reads CASNRGGQETQYF. The CDR3 nucleotides read TGTGCCAGCAACCGGGGAGGGCAGGAGACCCAGTACTTC.

This clonotype was observed many times. The chain recombines TRBV11-2 with TRBJ2-4; no definite D call. Per germline, CDR1 SGHAT and CDR2 FQNNGV. There are 15 residues in the CDR3. The V end was cut by 6 bases, the J end by 4 bases, with 16 bases between. The CDR3: CASRTAGSAKNIQYF. In nucleotides, the CDR3 is TGTGCCAGCAGAACAGCCGGGTCGGCTAAAAACATTCAGTACTTC.

This clonotype was recorded at least ten times. V is TRBV20-1 and J is TRBJ2-1; D uncertain. Germline V lookup: CDR1 DFQATT, CDR2 SNEGSKA (reference sequence). V was trimmed by 1 base and J by 5 bases, leaving 6 bases between them. CDR3 size: 12 residues. The DNA of the CDR3 is TGCAGTGCTAGAGGACCCCACAATGAGCAGTTCTTC. Encoded protein: CSARGPHNEQFF.

This clonotype was counted ten times or more. The J gene is TRBJ1-1, the V gene TRBV6-1; D not resolved. Germline V gene data show CDR1 as MNHNS and CDR2 as SASEGT. The CDR3 has 15 residues. Trimming removed 2 bases from V and 1 base from J, with 11 bases in between. CDR3 region: CASSENPGSNTEAFF. DNA of the CDR3: TGTGCCAGCAGTGAAAACCCAGGTTCGAACACTGAAGCTTTCTTT.